This entry features one T cell receptor (beta chain) sequence. As yet, its antigen is unknown. From germline, CDR1 is SGHTS and CDR2 YDEGEE. This CDR3 is 16 amino acids long. Between the trimmed V and J ends, which lost 0 bases and 6 bases, there was a span of 18 bases. This entry belongs to a study of cytomegalovirus exposure and HLA in healthy donors. Primers: 60 Vbeta forward and 13 Jbeta reverse. TCRdb's copy holds only in-frame clones and misses some; the assay was immunoSEQ multiplex PCR. The sample gives about 82,000 clones, 74% of which show up once; over 7.5% is in the top ten. The study's findings and limits: Researchers catalogued 164 TCR beta chains as cytomegalovirus-associated.

At sampling all donors were nominally healthy, likely with unrecorded immune exposures. Sequencing input: PBMCs. This rearrangement joins TRBV5-8 to TRBJ1-2, with D unresolved. The clonotype was recovered from a man aged 35 to 55 in good health and CMV-seropositive. The CDR3 spells CASSLAQVWSGNGYTF. The CDR3 nucleotides are TGTGCCAGCAGCTTGGCTCAGGTCTGGTCCGGGAATGGCTACACCTTC.